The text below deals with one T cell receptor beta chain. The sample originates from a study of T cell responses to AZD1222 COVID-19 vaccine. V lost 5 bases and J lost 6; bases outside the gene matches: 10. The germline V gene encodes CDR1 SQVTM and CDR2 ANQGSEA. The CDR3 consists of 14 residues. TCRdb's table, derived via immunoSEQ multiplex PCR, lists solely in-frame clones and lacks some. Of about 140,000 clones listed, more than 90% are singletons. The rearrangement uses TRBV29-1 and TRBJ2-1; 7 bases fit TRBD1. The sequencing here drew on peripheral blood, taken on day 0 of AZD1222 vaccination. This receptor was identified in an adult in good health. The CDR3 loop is CSVPHRDRLNEQFF. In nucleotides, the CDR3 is TGCAGCGTTCCCCACCGGGACAGACTCAATGAGCAGTTCTTC.